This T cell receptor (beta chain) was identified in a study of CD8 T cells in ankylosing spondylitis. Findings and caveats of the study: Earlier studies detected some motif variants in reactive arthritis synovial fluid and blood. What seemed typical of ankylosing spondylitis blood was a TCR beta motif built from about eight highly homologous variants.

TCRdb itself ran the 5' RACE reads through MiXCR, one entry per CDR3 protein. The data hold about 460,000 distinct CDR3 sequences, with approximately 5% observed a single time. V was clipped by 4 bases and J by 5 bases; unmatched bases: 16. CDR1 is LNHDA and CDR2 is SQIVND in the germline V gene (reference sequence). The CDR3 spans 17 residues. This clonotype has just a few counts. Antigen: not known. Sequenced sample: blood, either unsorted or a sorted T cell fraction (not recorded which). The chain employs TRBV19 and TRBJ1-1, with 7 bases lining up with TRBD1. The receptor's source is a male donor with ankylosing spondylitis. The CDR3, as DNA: TGTGCCAGTAGTAGAAGGACAGGCCCGATCAAGGGGACTGAAGCTTTCTTT. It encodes CASSRRTGPIKGTEAFF.